Each of the 3 T cell receptor beta chains below was sequenced from the same sample in a study of T cells after yellow fever vaccination. TCRdb processed the 5' RACE reads anew with MiXCR; each CDR3 protein has one entry. The sample lists 300,000 to 450,000 distinct CDR3 sequences; under 7.5% were seen once. The source material was PBMCs, sampled 5 days after the yellow fever booster vaccination. The origin of the receptors is a man aged 25-45 years who received the YFV17D yellow fever vaccine.

The chain joins TRBV20-1 to TRBJ1-2, with D uncertain. Trimming pared 3 bases from V and 6 bases from J, leaving 11 bases between. This CDR3 spans 12 amino acids. CDR1 DFQATT and CDR2 SNEGSKA come from the germline V gene (reference sequence). CDR3 sequence (DNA): TGCAGTGCTAGTCCCAGGTACAATGGCTACACCTTC. Residues: CSASPRYNGYTF.

This clonotype was picked up a small number of times. V is TRBV4-3 and J is TRBJ1-1, with D unresolved. Trimming shortened V by 0 bases and J by 8 bases, and 10 bases separated the two germline ends. CDR1 is LGHNA, CDR2 YSLEER, per germline. This CDR3 has 13 residues. CDR3 nucleotide sequence: TGCGCCAGCAGCCAAGATCTAGGCAGGGAAGCTTTCTTT. Translation: CASSQDLGREAFF.

The genes are TRBV4-3 and TRBJ2-4, with D unresolved. There are 17 residues in the CDR3. Germline V gene lookup returns CDR1 LGHNA and CDR2 YSLEER. The germline V and J ends were trimmed by 0 bases and 1 base, with 13 bases remaining between them. The CDR3 nucleotides are TGCGCCAGCAGCCAAGAAGCCCGCAATAGCGCCAAAAACATTCAGTACTTC. It codes for CASSQEARNSAKNIQYF.